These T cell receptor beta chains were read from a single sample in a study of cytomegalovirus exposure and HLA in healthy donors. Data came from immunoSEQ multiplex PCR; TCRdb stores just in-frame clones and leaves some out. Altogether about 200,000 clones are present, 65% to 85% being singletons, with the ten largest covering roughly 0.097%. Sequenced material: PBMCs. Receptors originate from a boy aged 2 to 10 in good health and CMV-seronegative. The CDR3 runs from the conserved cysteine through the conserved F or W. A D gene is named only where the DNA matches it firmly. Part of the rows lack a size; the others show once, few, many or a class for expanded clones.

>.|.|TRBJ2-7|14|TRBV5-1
CASSLGSSPAEQYF
TGCGCCAGCAGCTTGGGGTCCAGTCCCGCCGAGCAGTACTTC
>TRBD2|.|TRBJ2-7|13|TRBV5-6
CASSLGTNYEQYF
TGTGCCAGCAGCTTAGGGACTAACTACGAGCAGTACTTC
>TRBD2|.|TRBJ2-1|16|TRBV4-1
CASSQPGTSGYNEQFF
TGCGCCAGCAGCCAACCAGGGACTAGCGGGTACAATGAGCAGTTCTTC
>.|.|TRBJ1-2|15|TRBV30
CALSRPRLSNYGYTF
TGTGCCCTTTCCCGACCGCGACTTTCTAACTATGGCTACACCTTC
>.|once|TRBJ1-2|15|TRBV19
CASSPTSGWYYGYTF
TGTGCCAGTAGCCCCACAAGCGGTTGGTACTATGGCTACACCTTC
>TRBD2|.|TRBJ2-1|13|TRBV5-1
CASSALASNEQFF
TGCGCCAGCAGCGCACTAGCGAGCAATGAGCAGTTCTTC
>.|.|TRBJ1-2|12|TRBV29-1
CSVEEGNYGYTF
TGCAGCGTTGAAGAGGGCAACTATGGCTACACCTTC
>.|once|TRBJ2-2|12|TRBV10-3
CAIRGGMEELFF
TGTGCCATCAGGGGCGGGATGGAGGAGCTGTTTTTT
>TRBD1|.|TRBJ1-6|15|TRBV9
CASSLAGQANSPLHF
TGTGCCAGCAGCTTGGCGGGACAGGCTAATTCACCCCTCCACTTT
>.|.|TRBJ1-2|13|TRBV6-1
CASSRDSLYGYTF
TGTGCCAGCAGTAGAGACAGTCTCTATGGCTACACCTTC
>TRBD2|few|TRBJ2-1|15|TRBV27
CASSRRLAVYNEQFF
TGTGCCAGCAGCCGTCGACTAGCGGTCTACAATGAGCAGTTCTTC
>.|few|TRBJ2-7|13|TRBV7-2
CASSLFPGAEQYF
TGTGCCAGCAGCCTTTTCCCAGGGGCCGAGCAGTACTTC
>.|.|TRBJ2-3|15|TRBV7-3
CASSLNQGRTDTQYF
TGTGCCAGCAGCTTAAACCAGGGCCGCACAGATACGCAGTATTTT
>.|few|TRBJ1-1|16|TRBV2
CASSDGGGRMNTEAFF
TGTGCCAGCAGTGATGGTGGGGGCCGAATGAACACTGAAGCTTTCTTT
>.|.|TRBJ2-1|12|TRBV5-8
CASRGRGFQQFF
TGTGCCAGCAGAGGGAGGGGGTTCCAGCAGTTCTTC
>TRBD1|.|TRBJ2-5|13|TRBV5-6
CASSSRDSETQYF
TGTGCCAGCAGCTCCCGGGACAGCGAGACCCAGTACTTC